This TCR beta chain was sequenced during a study of OX40 agonist ivuxolimab in advanced cancers. Study at large: Mean age around 64 years, range about 23 to 79; around 80% male. Study-level results: Both CD4+ and CD8+ T cell populations in blood had undergone clonal expansion by week 6 at 0.1 to 3.0 mg/kg.

About this clone: Antigen: not known.

The protocol was immunoSEQ multiplex PCR, while the TCRdb copy is restricted to in-frame clones and leaves out a portion. The sample lists some 43,000 clones; around 94% were seen once. The V gene's germline CDR1 is SQVTM and CDR2 ANQGSEA. The CDR3 has 15 residues. V dropped 6 bases and J dropped 2 bases, with 17 bases sitting between them. This TCR came from an adult with an advanced solid tumor such as melanoma, head and neck, liver or kidney cancer. The chain carries TRBV29-1 and TRBJ2-1; D gene unclear. The sequences come from CD4+ or CD8+ T cells sorted from blood, collected in a trial of the OX40 agonist ivuxolimab. CDR3: CSVIPAAGTYNEQFF. CDR3 nucleotide sequence: TGCAGCGTGATTCCCGCGGCTGGCACCTACAATGAGCAGTTCTTC.